This T cell receptor (beta chain) was obtained from a study of PD-1 blockade in mismatch repair-deficient tumors. This CDR3 region has 16 residues. The germline CDR1 and CDR2 sequences are SGHRS and YFSETQ. After removal of 0 bases from V and 6 bases from J, the junction contained 6 bases not matched to a gene. A remark on this clone: The antigen is undetermined.

All patients were mismatch repair deficient, assessed by either PCR or immunohistochemistry. A few pembrolizumab responders had their TCRs sequenced. The method was immunoSEQ multiplex PCR; TCRdb's version includes in-frame clones alone and lacks a portion of them. The sample includes 90,000 to 130,000 clones, around three quarters of them seen just once. Whole-study results and caveats: After pembrolizumab, tumor-resident clones rose rapidly, then generally contracted before radiologic responses.

V usage is TRBV5-1 and J usage is TRBJ1-5; 10 nucleotides align to TRBD1. The source is an adult with mismatch repair-deficient cancer. The sequencing used peripheral blood, collected 60 to 65 weeks after starting pembrolizumab. The CDR3 is CASSLDGTGDGQPQHF. CDR3 bases: TGCGCCAGCAGCTTGGACGGGACAGGGGACGGTCAGCCCCAGCATTTT.